The 17 T cell receptor beta chains below come from one sample, sequenced in a study of shared clonotypes between healthy human individuals. TCRdb's table, derived via immunoSEQ multiplex PCR, lists solely in-frame clones and lacks some. The table shows 2,100,000 or so clones, with approximately 96% occurring only once. The sample comprised naive CD4+ T cells sorted from blood. Described subset: CD45RA+ positively selected. The receptors shown here come from a young man in good health.

This clone showed up just once. The chain joins TRBV25-1 to TRBJ1-2; D may be TRBD1 (6 bases). Germline CDR1 MGHDK, CDR2 SYGVNS. CDR3 size: 14 residues. The V end was cut by 5 bases, the J end by 4 bases, with 14 bases between. The CDR3: CASSKAGEGYGYTF. The CDR3 coding sequence is TGTGCCAGCAGTAAGGCAGGGGAAGGCTATGGCTACACCTTC.

In regard to this clone: At the DNA level, this CDR3 is encoded by other sequences in the same sample as well. The chain couples TRBV6-6 to TRBJ1-5, with no clear D. The CDR3 runs to 12 residues. V lost 4 bases, J lost 3 bases, and 4 bases lay in between. Germline values: CDR1 MNHNY, CDR2 SVGAGI (reference sequence). The CDR3, as DNA: TGTGCCAGCAGTTTAGTCAATCAGCCCCAGCATTTT. It codes for CASSLVNQPQHF.

V is TRBV6-6 and J is TRBJ2-5; no reliable D call. Trimming took off 0 bases at V and 3 bases at J, with 5 bases between the two ends. Per the germline V gene, CDR1 is MNHNY and CDR2 is SVGAGI (reference sequence). The CDR3 contains 13 residues. CDR3 DNA: TGTGCCAGCAGTTACTCACCCGAAGAGACCCAGTACTTC. It encodes CASSYSPEETQYF.

Notes on this clone: Within the sample, other DNA sequences also encode this same CDR3. The CDR3 region has the DNA TGTGCCAGCAGTGGGGGGAATCAGCCCCAGCATTTT. Its protein is CASSGGNQPQHF. The chain employs TRBV6-1 and TRBJ1-5, with D possibly matching TRBD1 (5 bases). The CDR3 totals 12 residues. V lost 4 bases, J lost 4 bases, and 5 bases lay in between. The germline V gene has CDR1 MNHNS and CDR2 SASEGT.

V gene TRBV19 combines with J gene TRBJ1-4; possibly TRBD1 for D (5 bases). Germline V CDR1 and CDR2: LNHDA, SQIVND (reference sequence). There are 12 residues in the CDR3. Trimming shortened V by 9 bases and J by 7 bases, and 12 bases separated the two germline ends. The CDR3: CASSPGGEKLFF. DNA for the CDR3: TGTGCCAGCTCTCCTGGGGGTGAAAAACTGTTTTTT. The full variable domain, its missing parts supplied by reference TRBV19 and TRBJ1-4, is DGGITQSPKYLFRKEGQNVTLSCEQNLNHDAMYWYRQDPGQGLRLIYYSQIVNDFQKGDIAEGYSVSREKKESFPLTVTSAQKNPTAFYLCASSPGGEKLFFGSGTQLSVL.

The J gene is TRBJ2-7, the V gene TRBV5-1, with 10 bases that match TRBD2. J was trimmed by 5 bases and V by 0 bases; bases with no gene match: 8. The CDR3 sequence is 16 residues long. Per the germline V gene, CDR1 is SGHRS and CDR2 is YFSETQ. The CDR3: CASSLGGSGRQNEQYF. Here the CDR3 DNA reads TGCGCCAGCAGCTTGGGTGGTAGCGGGAGGCAGAACGAGCAGTACTTC.

The chain has TRBV30 and TRBJ1-2; 8 nucleotides align to TRBD1. Trimming cost V 1 base and J 1 base; bases outside gene matches: 5. This CDR3 region has 15 residues. CDR1 and CDR2 from the germline V gene are GTSNPN and SVGIG (reference sequence). The CDR3 region is CAWSAGTGDNYGYTF. In nucleotides, the CDR3 is TGTGCCTGGAGTGCAGGGACAGGCGATAACTATGGCTACACCTTC.

The rearrangement links TRBV6-5 to TRBJ2-7; 8 nucleotides align to TRBD1. The CDR3 extends over 15 amino acids. Germline CDR1 is MNHEY and CDR2 is SVGAGI. Trimming took 6 bases from V and 2 from J; bases not matched to a gene: 9. CDR3 sequence (DNA): TGTGCCAGCAGCGACACCGGACAGGGAGCCTACGAGCAGTACTTC. This codes for CASSDTGQGAYEQYF.

CDR3 in DNA: TGTGCCAGCAGTTACTCCGATATAACTAATGAAAAACTGTTTTTT. Encoded protein: CASSYSDITNEKLFF. V usage is TRBV6-5 and J usage is TRBJ1-4; no clear D. V gave up 0 bases and J gave up 1 base, with 6 bases separating them. CDR1 and CDR2 from the germline V gene are MNHEY and SVGAGI. The CDR3 consists of 15 residues.

This chain joins TRBV10-3 and TRBJ1-1, with D unclear. CDR1 and CDR2 (germline): ENHRY, SYGVKD. V was cut by 0 bases and J by 0 bases, with 5 bases left in between. The CDR3 sequence is 14 residues long. DNA for the CDR3: TGTGCCATCAGTGAGTCTGCCATGAACACTGAAGCTTTCTTT. Translating gives CAISESAMNTEAFF.

The chain carries TRBV7-2 and TRBJ2-7; D remains unclear. The CDR3 runs 15 residues. V shed 1 base and J shed 2 bases, with 12 bases lying between them. Germline CDR1 and CDR2: SGHTA and FQGNSA. CDR3 nucleotides: TGTGCCAGCAGCTTAGAGGGCGCAAGTCCCTACGAGCAGTACTTC. It specifies CASSLEGASPYEQYF.

The rearrangement joins TRBV30 to TRBJ1-2; 9 nucleotides align to TRBD1. Germline values: CDR1 GTSNPN, CDR2 SVGIG (reference sequence). CDR3 length equals 12 residues. V lost 3 bases and J lost 10; bases outside the gene matches: 6. DNA of the CDR3: TGTGCCTGGAGCGGGACAGGGTTTTACTACACCTTC. Protein sequence: CAWSGTGFYYTF. Filled out from reference TRBV30 and TRBJ1-2, the complete variable domain reads SQTIHQWPATLVQPVGSPLSLECTVEGTSNPNLYWYRQAAGRGLQLLFYSVGIGQISSEVPQNLSASRPQDRQFILSSKKLLLSDSGFYLCAWSGTGFYYTFGSGTRLTVV.

The chain carries TRBV5-1 and TRBJ2-2; D may be TRBD2 (7 bases). Germline V gene lookup returns CDR1 SGHRS and CDR2 YFSETQ. The CDR3 contains 13 residues. The CDR3 nucleotides are TGCCCCCGGAGGGGGAGGGGCACCGGGGAGCTGTTTTTT. Translation: CPRRGRGTGELFF. Looking up the rest from reference TRBV5-1 and TRBJ2-2 gives the full variable domain: KAGVTQTPRYLIKTRGQQVTLSCSPISGHRSVSWYQQTPGQGLQFLFEYFSETQRNKGNFPGRFSGRQFSNSRSEMNVSTLELGDSALYLCPRRGRGTGELFFGEGSRLTVL.

This sequence joins TRBV5-4 and TRBJ2-7; no firm D call. This CDR3 is built from 14 residues. Trimming removed 4 bases from V and 3 bases from J, with 14 bases in between. Germline V gene lookup returns CDR1 SGHNT and CDR2 YYREEE (reference sequence). In DNA, the CDR3 is TGTGCCAGCAGCCCCGTGAGCAGCGACTACGAGCAGTACTTC. This translates into CASSPVSSDYEQYF.

V is TRBV13 and J is TRBJ1-2, with D unclear. Trimming shortened V by 2 bases and J by 7 bases, and 5 bases separated the two germline ends. There are 11 residues in the CDR3. Germline CDR1 is PRHDT and CDR2 is FYEKMQ (reference sequence). The CDR3 DNA reads as TGTGCCAGCAGCTTACTTTCTGGCTACACCTTC. Translation gives CASSLLSGYTF.

This chain links TRBV28 with TRBJ2-1; D uncertain. Trimming shortened V by 3 bases and J by 3 bases, and 6 bases separated the two germline ends. This CDR3 contains 13 residues. Per germline, CDR1 MDHEN and CDR2 SYDVKM. CDR3 sequence: CASSFLNYNEQFF. The CDR3 DNA is TGTGCCAGCAGTTTCCTTAACTACAATGAGCAGTTCTTC.

The rearrangement links TRBV6-6 to TRBJ2-5, with D uncertain. Germline V gene sequence: CDR1 MNHNY, CDR2 SVGAGI (reference sequence). V was clipped by 5 bases and J by 3 bases, with 4 bases between them. The CDR3 contains 11 residues. The CDR3 reads CASSPKETQYF. The CDR3 bases are TGTGCCAGCAGTCCAAAAGAGACCCAGTACTTC.